Listed below are T cell receptor beta chains from one sample, sequenced in a study of blood T cell repertoires in COVID-19. Clones were sequenced by immunoSEQ multiplex PCR, and TCRdb holds only the in-frame ones, with some missing. The data contain some 150,000 clones, 84% of them singletons. Sequenced material: peripheral blood. The receptors were gathered from a woman between 65 and 79 years old with COVID-19, enrolled during active disease. CDR3s leave out the opening cysteine and the closing phenylalanine or tryptophan. A D gene is named only where the DNA matches it firmly.

NA | TRBJ1-1 | TRBV4-2 | ASSQVVMNTEAF
NA | TRBJ1-3 | TRBV5-5 | ASDRGASGNTIY
NA | TRBJ1-1 | TRBV27 | ASQTELNTEAF
TRBD2 | TRBJ2-4 | TRBV7-9 | ASSSVLAGRNIQY
NA | TRBJ2-5 | TRBV20-1 | SASQGGRETQY
NA | TRBJ2-1 | TRBV5-1 | ASSLEALSYNEQF
NA | TRBJ1-3 | TRBV28 | ASRARGSGNTIY
NA | TRBJ1-2 | TRBV3-1/TRBV3-2 | ASSQVWHSFNYGYT
TRBD2 | TRBJ2-1 | TRBV6-5 | ASRHLAGGYNEQF
NA | TRBJ1-2 | TRBV18 | ASSPQLGPGYT
TRBD1 | TRBJ2-3 | TRBV6-5 | ASNLRQGRTDTQY
NA | TRBJ1-1 | TRBV3-1/TRBV3-2 | ASSHTMNTEAF
TRBD1 | TRBJ1-3 | TRBV28 | ASKGGGMSSGNTIY
TRBD1 | TRBJ1-1 | TRBV5-5 | ASSLYNRGWTEAF
TRBD1 | TRBJ2-3 | TRBV5-6 | ASSSGTGGRDTQY
NA | TRBJ1-1 | TRBV2 | ASRPRVEGAF
NA | TRBJ1-3 | TRBV3-1/TRBV3-2 | ASSLGPGGPSGNTIY
NA | TRBJ2-6 | TRBV29-1 | SVASGISGANVLT
TRBD1 | TRBJ1-1 | TRBV5-4 | ASSRDPTGATEAF
TRBD2 | TRBJ2-1 | TRBV18 | ATLAGGRYNEQF
TRBD1 | TRBJ2-2 | TRBV19 | ASTKGTGWTGELF
NA | TRBJ1-2 | TRBV7-8 | ASSTRWGDGYT
TRBD1 | TRBJ2-2 | TRBV6-6 | ASTPDRARSGELF
TRBD1 | TRBJ2-1 | TRBV28 | ASSFLQGARNEQF
TRBD1 | TRBJ1-5 | TRBV28 | ASSPSGGYQPQH
TRBD1 | TRBJ1-2 | TRBV6-5 | ATFRQGAPHGYT
NA | TRBJ1-1 | TRBV11-2 | ASRRAGDAEAF
NA | TRBJ1-2 | TRBV5-1 | ASSLYPKANYGYT
TRBD2 | TRBJ2-3 | TRBV9 | ASSERAGGHTDTQY
TRBD2 | TRBJ2-1 | TRBV10-1 | ASSELAGATYNEQF
TRBD1 | TRBJ1-1 | TRBV2 | ASSPDRGSTEAF
TRBD2 | TRBJ2-1 | TRBV7-3 | ASSLLPGGPRNEQF
TRBD2 | TRBJ2-3 | TRBV30 | AWSNRRLAGGPGDTQY
TRBD2 | TRBJ2-2 | TRBV7-2 | ASSLGLAETGELF
TRBD1 | TRBJ2-5 | TRBV6-2/TRBV6-3 | ASSYGRQGTETQY
NA | TRBJ2-3 | TRBV12-3/TRBV12-4 | ASSLGGRQY
TRBD2 | TRBJ2-3 | TRBV6-1 | ASSGGTSGGSTDTQY
TRBD2 | TRBJ2-6 | TRBV5-1 | ASSLLRGDSGANVLT
TRBD1 | TRBJ2-7 | TRBV9 | ASSVASTGAGEQY
TRBD1 | TRBJ1-1 | TRBV24-1 | ATSDFGRGYTEAF
TRBD1 | TRBJ2-7 | TRBV29-1 | SVAGTGNHEQY
TRBD1 | TRBJ1-1 | TRBV5-1 | ASNTGTGNTEAF
NA | TRBJ1-4 | TRBV6-6 | ASMDSTNEKLF
NA | TRBJ1-5 | TRBV5-5 | ASSRTPNQPQH
TRBD1 | TRBJ1-5 | TRBV4-1 | ASSQVAGGGNQPQH
NA | TRBJ1-2 | TRBV28 | ASKQTEANYGYT
TRBD1 | TRBJ1-2 | TRBV29-1 | SVDPDRGVYGYT
TRBD1 | TRBJ2-5 | TRBV12-5 | ASGLVNRGRQY
NA | TRBJ2-1 | TRBV5-1 | ASIPELGAGNEQF
TRBD2 | TRBJ2-1 | TRBV11-2 | ASSQLAGGYNEQF